This TCR beta chain derives from a study of OX40 agonist ivuxolimab in advanced cancers. The germline V and J ends were trimmed by 6 bases and 2 bases, with 15 bases remaining between them. Germline V lookup: CDR1 SGHRS, CDR2 YFSETQ. CDR3 length: 16 residues. Study-wide results and limits: Dosing at 0.1 to 3.0 mg/kg was accompanied by clonal expansion of CD4+ and CD8+ blood T cells by week 6.

TCRdb's table, derived via immunoSEQ multiplex PCR, lists solely in-frame clones and lacks some. This table holds over 40,000 clones, more than 70% found once. On this clone itself: Its antigen is not known.

This chain links TRBV5-1 with TRBJ2-6; possible D gene TRBD2, 5 bases. Sequencing used CD4+ or CD8+ T cells sorted from blood, obtained in a trial of the OX40 agonist ivuxolimab. The clonotype was recovered from an adult with an advanced solid tumor such as melanoma, head and neck, liver or kidney cancer. The CDR3 here is CASKDTPGTGANVLTF. In DNA, the CDR3 is TGCGCCAGCAAAGACACCCCCGGGACTGGGGCCAACGTCCTGACTTTC.